The clone carrying this TCR beta chain was observed a handful of times. TCRdb reprocessed the 5' RACE reads via MiXCR and lists one record per CDR3 protein. This sample has 500,000 or so distinct CDR3 sequences; roughly an eighth occur once, and the top ten carry approximately 0.9%. This entry comes from a study of identical twins. There are 19 residues in the CDR3. Trimming took 0 bases from V and 0 from J, leaving 19 bases between them. Looked up from germline, CDR1 is SGHTA and CDR2 is FQGNSA. The same specimen was also included in a second study, on yellow fever vaccine responses in identical twins.

Sequenced material: CD4+ T cells sorted from blood. The origin of this receptor is a woman aged 18-30 years in good health. V is TRBV7-2 and J is TRBJ2-3; D remains ambiguous. This CDR3 reads CASSLAVTRVAVSTDTQYF. The CDR3, as DNA: TGTGCCAGCAGCTTAGCCGTAACCCGGGTGGCGGTTAGCACAGATACGCAGTATTTT.